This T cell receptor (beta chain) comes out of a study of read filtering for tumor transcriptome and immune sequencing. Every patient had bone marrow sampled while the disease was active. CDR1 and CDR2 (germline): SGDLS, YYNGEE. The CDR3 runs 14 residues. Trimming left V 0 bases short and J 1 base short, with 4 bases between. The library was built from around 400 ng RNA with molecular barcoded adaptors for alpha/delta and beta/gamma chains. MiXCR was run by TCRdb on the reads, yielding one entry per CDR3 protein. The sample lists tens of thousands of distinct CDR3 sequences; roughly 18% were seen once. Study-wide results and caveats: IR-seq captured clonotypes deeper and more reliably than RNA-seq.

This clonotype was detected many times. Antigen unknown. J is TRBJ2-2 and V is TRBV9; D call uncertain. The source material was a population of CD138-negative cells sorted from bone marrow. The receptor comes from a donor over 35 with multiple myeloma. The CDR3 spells CASSVEVNTGELFF. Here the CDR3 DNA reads TGTGCCAGCAGCGTAGAAGTGAACACCGGGGAGCTGTTTTTT.